Below, 32 T cell receptor beta chains from the same sample are listed, as sequenced in a study of cytomegalovirus exposure and HLA in healthy donors (dated by TCRdb to about 2017). The library was made by the immunoSEQ multiplex PCR assay. A mixture of 60 forward primers for TCR Vbeta segments and 13 reverse primers for TCR Jbeta segments was used in the multiplex PCR. TCRdb carries this immuneACCESS record with in-frame sequences only. Its versions omit some clonotypes, under half of them owing to an unresolved V gene in the studies checked, with the rest unexplained. This sample's table contains 150,000 or so clones. Around 1.5% of the sample is held by the ten biggest clonotypes. Sequencing was carried out using PBMCs. The receptors shown here come from a woman aged 45-60 years in good health and CMV-seronegative.

The rearrangement links TRBV7-9 to TRBJ1-1, with a tentative D call TRBD1 (5 bases). V was clipped by 4 bases and J by 5 bases, with 14 bases between them. This CDR3 has 14 residues. CDR1 SEHNR and CDR2 FQNEAQ come from the germline V gene (reference sequence). The CDR3 bases are TGTGCCAGCAGCTCCGGATCGGGGGATACTGAAGCTTTCTTT. It specifies CASSSGSGDTEAFF.

The CDR3 spells CASSIGGSNEKLFF. The CDR3 DNA reads TGTGCCAGTAGTATAGGCGGATCTAATGAAAAACTGTTTTTT. The chain has TRBV19 and TRBJ1-4, with no clear D. Trimming took 1 base from V and 3 from J, leaving 6 bases between them. The CDR3 consists of 14 residues. CDR1 LNHDA and CDR2 SQIVND come from the germline V gene (reference sequence).

This chain uses TRBV7-9 with TRBJ2-1; 11 positions match TRBD2. The CDR3 totals 17 residues. V shed 1 base, J shed 7 bases, and the junction held 9 bases outside the gene matches. Per germline, CDR1 SEHNR and CDR2 FQNEAQ (reference sequence). CDR3 in amino acids: CASSLVQLAGVRNEQFF. CDR3 nucleotide sequence: TGTGCCAGCAGCTTAGTACAACTAGCGGGAGTCAGGAATGAGCAGTTCTTC.

The chain has TRBV6-1 and TRBJ2-7, with 11 positions matching TRBD1. The CDR3 length is 16 residues. J was trimmed by 3 bases and V by 2 bases; bases with no gene match: 6. Germline V gives CDR1 MNHNS, CDR2 SASEGT. CDR3 protein: CASSESVGTGGYEQYF. In nucleotides, the CDR3 is TGTGCCAGCAGTGAATCGGTTGGGACAGGGGGCTACGAGCAGTACTTC.

The V gene is TRBV5-1, the J gene TRBJ2-7; 8 bases are a match to TRBD1. The germline V gene has CDR1 SGHRS and CDR2 YFSETQ. Losses at the gene ends were 4 bases for V and 5 bases for J; bases not matched to a gene: 11. The CDR3 is made up of 15 amino acids. CDR3: CASSGGTGVPHEQYF. As DNA, the CDR3 is TGCGCCAGCAGCGGAGGGACAGGCGTCCCACACGAGCAGTACTTC.

The chain has TRBV30 and TRBJ2-7; 7 bases agree with TRBD1. CDR1 is GTSNPN and CDR2 is SVGIG in the germline V gene (reference sequence). CDR3 length: 13 amino acids. V dropped 4 bases and J dropped 3; count of bases not matched to a gene: 6. CDR3 bases: TGTGCCTGGACCAGGGACAGATACTACGAGCAGTACTTC. As protein: CAWTRDRYYEQYF. The full variable domain, rest sourced from reference TRBV30 and TRBJ2-7, is SQTIHQWPATLVQPVGSPLSLECTVEGTSNPNLYWYRQAAGRGLQLLFYSVGIGQISSEVPQNLSASRPQDRQFILSSKKLLLSDSGFYLCAWTRDRYYEQYFGPGTRLTVT.

The chain joins TRBV6-1 to TRBJ2-3, with D perhaps TRBD2 (6 bases). Per the germline V gene, CDR1 is MNHNS and CDR2 is SASEGT. This CDR3 spans 14 amino acids. Trimming took 7 bases from V and 1 from J, leaving 12 bases between them. The CDR3 bases are TGTGCCAGCACTCCTTGGGGGGGCACAGATACGCAGTATTTT. Translation gives CASTPWGGTDTQYF.

The chain has TRBV5-1 and TRBJ2-7; 7 bases agree with TRBD2. V was pared by 3 bases and J by 0 bases, with 6 bases of the junction left unmatched. CDR1 and CDR2 (germline): SGHRS, YFSETQ. This CDR3 has 15 residues. CDR3 sequence reads: CASSWGGLSSYEQYF. The CDR3 region has the DNA TGCGCCAGCAGCTGGGGGGGATTGAGCTCCTACGAGCAGTACTTC.

The CDR3 loop reads CASSSPRGDYEQYF. CDR3 nucleotide sequence: TGTGCCAGCAGCTCGCCCAGGGGCGACTACGAGCAGTACTTC. The gene calls are TRBV7-2 and TRBJ2-7, with D possibly matching TRBD1 (6 bases). The CDR3 runs to 14 residues. The V end lost 4 bases, the J end lost 3 bases, and 13 bases lay between the germline ends. Per germline, CDR1 SGHTA and CDR2 FQGNSA.

The chain uses TRBV9 and TRBJ2-5, with 8 nucleotides matching TRBD1. The germline V gene has CDR1 SGDLS and CDR2 YYNGEE. J lost 3 bases, V lost 3 bases, and 4 bases had no gene match. The CDR3 extends over 14 amino acids. The CDR3 sequence: CASSAQGVEETQYF. The CDR3 nucleotides read TGTGCCAGCAGCGCACAGGGGGTTGAAGAGACCCAGTACTTC.

This chain joins TRBV4-1 and TRBJ2-1; 9 bases are shared with TRBD2. The V segment lost 1 base and the J segment 5 bases; nucleotides outside the gene matches: 3. CDR1 and CDR2 from the germline V gene are MGHRA and YSYEKL. CDR3 length: 15 amino acids. CDR3 bases: TGCGCCAGCAGCCAAGCTAGCGGGGTAAACAATGAGCAGTTCTTC. Its protein product is CASSQASGVNNEQFF.

This sequence joins TRBV7-9 and TRBJ1-1; the D is unclear. Germline CDR1 and CDR2: SEHNR and FQNEAQ (reference sequence). Trimming cost V 6 bases and J 1 base, with 15 bases left between them. The CDR3 has 15 amino acids. The CDR3 spells CASRGISGRNTEAFF. In nucleotides, the CDR3 is TGTGCCAGCAGGGGTATTTCGGGTCGGAACACTGAAGCTTTCTTT.

The chain joins TRBV7-2 to TRBJ2-7; a possible D gene is TRBD1 (6 bases). V was pared by 4 bases and J by 5 bases, with 9 bases between. This CDR3 is built from 12 residues. Germline V gives CDR1 SGHTA, CDR2 FQGNSA. The CDR3 is CASSSRTDEQYF. CDR3 bases: TGTGCCAGCAGCTCGAGGACAGACGAGCAGTACTTC.

The rearrangement joins TRBV19 to TRBJ2-1; 10 nucleotides match TRBD1. The CDR3 is 14 residues long. J gave up 6 bases and V 7 bases, and 6 bases lay outside the gene matches. Germline V CDR1 and CDR2: LNHDA, SQIVND (reference sequence). This CDR3 is CASIARDRGNEQFF. For the CDR3, the DNA is TGTGCCAGTATCGCCCGGGACAGGGGCAATGAGCAGTTCTTC. Supplemented by reference TRBV19 and TRBJ2-1, the full variable domain reads DGGITQSPKYLFRKEGQNVTLSCEQNLNHDAMYWYRQDPGQGLRLIYYSQIVNDFQKGDIAEGYSVSREKKESFPLTVTSAQKNPTAFYLCASIARDRGNEQFFGPGTRLTVL.

The rearrangement uses TRBV7-2 and TRBJ2-2; weak D call: TRBD1 (6 bases). The germline gives CDR1 SGHTA, CDR2 FQGNSA. Trimming took off 4 bases at V and 0 bases at J, with 9 bases between the two ends. The CDR3 runs to 15 residues. CDR3 sequence reads: CASSSGHTNTGELFF. The CDR3, as DNA: TGTGCCAGCAGCTCGGGACATACGAACACCGGGGAGCTGTTTTTT. The complete variable domain, with remaining parts taken from reference TRBV7-2 and TRBJ2-2, reads GAGVSQSPSNKVTEKGKDVELRCDPISGHTALYWYRQSLGQGLEFLIYFQGNSAPDKSGLPSDRFSAERTGGSVSTLTIQRTQQEDSAVYLCASSSGHTNTGELFFGEGSRLTVL.

The V gene is TRBV28, the J gene TRBJ2-5, with 11 positions matching TRBD1. V trimming: 7 bases; J trimming: 0 bases; junction bases outside the gene matches: 4. CDR3 length equals 15 residues. Germline CDR1 and CDR2: MDHEN and SYDVKM. The CDR3 DNA is TGTGCCAGCACCCGGGACAGGGGGTACCAAGAGACCCAGTACTTC. Amino acid sequence: CASTRDRGYQETQYF.

This sequence joins TRBV29-1 and TRBJ2-5; 10 bases agree with TRBD1. Judging by the DNA end, TRBJ2-7 fits better; the J call may be wrong. CDR3 size: 12 residues. Per germline, CDR1 SQVTM and CDR2 ANQGSEA. This CDR3 reads CSVQDRGYEQYF. CDR3 nucleotide sequence: TGCAGCGTTCAGGACAGGGGGTACGAGCAGTACTTC.

V usage is TRBV28 and J usage is TRBJ2-7, with 7 bases aligning to TRBD1. Trimming took 6 bases from V and 4 from J; bases not matched to a gene: 6. The length of the CDR3 is 13 residues. CDR1 and CDR2 (germline): MDHEN, SYDVKM. The CDR3, as DNA: TGTGCCAGCAGCGGGGACAGCAATTACGAGCAGTACTTC. Translated, it gives CASSGDSNYEQYF.

The chain employs TRBV19 and TRBJ2-5; 8 bases align to TRBD2. The CDR3 extends over 17 amino acids. CDR1 and CDR2 (germline): LNHDA, SQIVND (reference sequence). The ends lost 5 bases at V and 1 base at J; junction bases unmatched: 12. The DNA for the CDR3 is TGTGCCAGTAGTCGACCACCGAAAGCGGGGGCCCAAGAGACCCAGTACTTC. Translating gives CASSRPPKAGAQETQYF.

The chain carries TRBV19 and TRBJ2-3, with TRBD2 identical over 10 bases. Germline assignment: CDR1 LNHDA and CDR2 SQIVND (reference sequence). This CDR3 has 15 residues. CDR3 loop: CATQGLADSEDTQYF. In DNA form, the CDR3 reads TGTGCTACCCAAGGACTAGCGGACTCCGAAGATACGCAGTATTTT.

This chain uses TRBV19 with TRBJ1-5; D gene unclear. The CDR3 has 12 residues. Germline loops: CDR1 LNHDA, CDR2 SQIVND (reference sequence). V dropped 4 bases and J dropped 1 base, with 2 bases sitting between them. Here the CDR3 reads CASSTSNQPQHF. CDR3 coding DNA: TGTGCCAGTAGTACGAGCAATCAGCCCCAGCATTTT.

The chain recombines TRBV6-5 with TRBJ1-6; 7 positions match TRBD1. The germline CDR1 and CDR2 sequences are MNHEY and SVGAGI. The CDR3 sequence is 14 residues long. Unmatched junction bases numbered 4, after V lost 3 bases and J lost 8 bases. The CDR3 loop reads CASSYGQGDSPLHF. Here the CDR3 DNA reads TGTGCCAGCAGTTATGGCCAGGGGGATTCACCCCTCCACTTT.

The chain joins TRBV6-5 to TRBJ2-7, with D possibly TRBD1 on 6 matching bases. This CDR3 region has 14 residues. The V end was cut by 9 bases, the J end by 0 bases, with 15 bases between. CDR1 is MNHEY and CDR2 is SVGAGI in the germline V gene. This CDR3 is CARGSRDNSYEQYF. The DNA of the CDR3 is TGTGCCAGAGGGAGCCGGGACAACTCCTACGAGCAGTACTTC.

The gene calls are TRBV7-2 and TRBJ2-5; possibly TRBD1 for D (6 bases). The CDR3 sequence is 14 residues long. CDR1 SGHTA and CDR2 FQGNSA come from the germline V gene. Trimming removed 2 bases from V and 1 base from J, with 8 bases in between. CDR3 protein: CASSLQGSQETQYF. The CDR3 bases are TGTGCCAGCAGCTTACAGGGGAGCCAAGAGACCCAGTACTTC.

J is TRBJ1-1 and V is TRBV28; no clear D. The germline V and J ends were trimmed by 6 bases and 5 bases, with 19 bases remaining between them. This CDR3 has 15 amino acids. Per the germline V gene, CDR1 is MDHEN and CDR2 is SYDVKM. The CDR3 reads CASSPPLTGSTEAFF. The DNA of the CDR3 is TGTGCCAGCAGCCCACCCCTGACGGGAAGTACTGAAGCTTTCTTT.

This chain links TRBV28 with TRBJ2-5; 9 nucleotides match TRBD1. The CDR3 has 16 amino acids. The germline V gene encodes CDR1 MDHEN and CDR2 SYDVKM. J was trimmed by 1 base and V by 2 bases; bases with no gene match: 5. CDR3 coding DNA: TGTGCCAGCAGTTTACTGGACAGGGGCTCCCAAGAGACCCAGTACTTC. Residues: CASSLLDRGSQETQYF.

The rearrangement uses TRBV28 and TRBJ1-2, with 7 bases identical to TRBD1. CDR3 length: 13 residues. CDR1 MDHEN and CDR2 SYDVKM come from the germline V gene. With 6 bases clipped from V and 8 bases from J, the junction kept 9 bases outside the gene matches. CDR3 amino acids: CASRQTGTGGYTF. CDR3 nucleotide sequence: TGTGCCAGCAGACAGACAGGGACGGGGGGCTACACCTTC.

This chain links TRBV6-5 with TRBJ2-1; tentatively, D is TRBD2 (6 bases). Trimming shortened V by 5 bases and J by 5 bases, and 13 bases separated the two germline ends. Looked up from germline, CDR1 is MNHEY and CDR2 is SVGAGI. CDR3 length: 14 amino acids. In nucleotides, the CDR3 is TGTGCCAGCAGTAAGGCCGGGGGTGACAATGAGCAGTTCTTC. Translated, it gives CASSKAGGDNEQFF.

The chain links TRBV30 to TRBJ1-5, with D maybe TRBD1 (5 bases). Germline CDR1 and CDR2: GTSNPN and SVGIG (reference sequence). The CDR3 has 14 residues. V gave up 0 bases and J gave up 5 bases, with 11 bases separating them. Here the CDR3 reads CAWSVRGGDQPQHF. The CDR3 bases are TGTGCCTGGAGTGTACGGGGGGGGGATCAGCCCCAGCATTTT.

The chain is built from TRBV19 and TRBJ2-7; the D gene is possibly TRBD1 (5 bases). This CDR3 region has 14 residues. The germline V and J ends were trimmed by 1 base and 0 bases, with 7 bases remaining between them. The germline V gene encodes CDR1 LNHDA and CDR2 SQIVND (reference sequence). CDR3 DNA: TGTGCCAGTAGTATAGCAGGGCGCTCCTACGAGCAGTACTTC. This sequence encodes CASSIAGRSYEQYF.

V gene TRBV29-1 combines with J gene TRBJ2-7; 10 bases map to TRBD1. Losses at the gene ends were 7 bases for V and 3 bases for J; bases not matched to a gene: 6. The germline gives CDR1 SQVTM, CDR2 ANQGSEA. CDR3 length equals 13 residues. CDR3 sequence (DNA): TGCAGCGCCCGGACAGGGGGTTTCTACGAGCAGTACTTC. Translation: CSARTGGFYEQYF.

V is TRBV19 and J is TRBJ2-2; a possible D gene is TRBD1 (6 bases). The CDR3 contains 14 residues. Germline V gene lookup returns CDR1 LNHDA and CDR2 SQIVND (reference sequence). V lost 4 bases and J 7 bases, leaving 13 bases between the germline ends. The CDR3 loop is CASSNQGTGGELFF. The CDR3 region has the DNA TGTGCCAGTAGTAATCAGGGGACGGGCGGGGAGCTGTTTTTT.